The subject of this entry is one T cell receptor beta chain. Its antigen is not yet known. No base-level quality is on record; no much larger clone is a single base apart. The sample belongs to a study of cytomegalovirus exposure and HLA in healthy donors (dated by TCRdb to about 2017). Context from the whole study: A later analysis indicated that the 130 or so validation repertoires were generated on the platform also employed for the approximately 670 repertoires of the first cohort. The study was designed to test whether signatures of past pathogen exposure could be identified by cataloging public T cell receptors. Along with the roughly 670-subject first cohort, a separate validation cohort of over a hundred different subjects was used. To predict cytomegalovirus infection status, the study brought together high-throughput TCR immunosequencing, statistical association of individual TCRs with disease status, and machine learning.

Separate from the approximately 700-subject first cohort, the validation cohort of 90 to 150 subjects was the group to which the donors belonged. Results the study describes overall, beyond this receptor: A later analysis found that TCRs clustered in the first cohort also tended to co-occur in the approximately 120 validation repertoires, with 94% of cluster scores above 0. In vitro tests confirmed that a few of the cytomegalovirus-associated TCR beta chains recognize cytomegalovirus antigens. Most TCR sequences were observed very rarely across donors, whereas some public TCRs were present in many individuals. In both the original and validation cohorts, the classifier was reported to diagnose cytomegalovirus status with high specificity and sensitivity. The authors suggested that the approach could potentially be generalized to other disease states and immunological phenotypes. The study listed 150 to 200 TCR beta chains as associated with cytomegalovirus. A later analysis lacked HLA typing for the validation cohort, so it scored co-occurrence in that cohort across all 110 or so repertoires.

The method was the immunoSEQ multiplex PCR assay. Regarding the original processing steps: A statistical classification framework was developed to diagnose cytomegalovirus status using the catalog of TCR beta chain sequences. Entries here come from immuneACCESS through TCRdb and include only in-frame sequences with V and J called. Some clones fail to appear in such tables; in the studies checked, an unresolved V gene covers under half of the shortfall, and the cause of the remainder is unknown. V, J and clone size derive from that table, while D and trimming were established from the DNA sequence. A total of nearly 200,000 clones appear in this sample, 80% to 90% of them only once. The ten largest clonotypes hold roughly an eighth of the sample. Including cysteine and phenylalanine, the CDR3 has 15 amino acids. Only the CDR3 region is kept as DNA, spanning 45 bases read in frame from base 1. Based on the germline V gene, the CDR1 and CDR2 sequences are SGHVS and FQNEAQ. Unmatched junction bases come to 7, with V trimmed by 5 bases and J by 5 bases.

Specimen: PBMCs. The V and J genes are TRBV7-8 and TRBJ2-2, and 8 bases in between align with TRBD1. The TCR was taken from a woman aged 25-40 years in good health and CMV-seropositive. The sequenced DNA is TGTGCCAGCAGCCAGGACAGGGTGGATACCGGGGAGCTGTTTTTT. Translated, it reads CASSQDRVDTGELFF.